Detailed here is one TCR beta chain. The method was immunoSEQ multiplex PCR; TCRdb's version includes in-frame clones alone and lacks a portion of them. Counted here are approximately 70,000 clones, about 98% occurring once; the ten biggest clones make up about 0.16%. The length of the CDR3 is 14 residues. V gave up 6 bases and J gave up 5 bases, with 19 bases separating them. CDR1 and CDR2 from the germline V gene are SQVTM and ANQGSEA. This sample was included in a study of technical replicates of blood from several donors. This TCR derives from a human donor in good health. The sequenced sample was T cells isolated from PBMCs. This chain links TRBV29-1 with TRBJ1-1; D perhaps matches TRBD1 (6 bases). CDR3 bases: TGCAGCGTGGGGACACCAGAAGGGAGAACTGAAGCTTTCTTT. Amino acids: CSVGTPEGRTEAFF. Supplemented by reference TRBV29-1 and TRBJ1-1, the full variable domain reads SAVISQKPSRDICQRGTSLTIQCQVDSQVTMMFWYRQQPGQSLTLIATANQGSEATYESGFVIDKFPISRPNLTFSTLTVSNMSPEDSSIYLCSVGTPEGRTEAFFGQGTRLTVV.